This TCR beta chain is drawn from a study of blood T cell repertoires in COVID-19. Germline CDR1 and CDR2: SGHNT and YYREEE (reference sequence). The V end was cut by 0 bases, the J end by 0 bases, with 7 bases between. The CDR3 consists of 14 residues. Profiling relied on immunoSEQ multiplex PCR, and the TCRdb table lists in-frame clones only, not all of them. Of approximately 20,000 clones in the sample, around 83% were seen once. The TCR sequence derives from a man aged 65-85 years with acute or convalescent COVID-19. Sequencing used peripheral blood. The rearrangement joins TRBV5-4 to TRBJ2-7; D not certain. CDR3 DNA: TGTGCCAGCAGCTTGGAACAGTACTCCTACGAGCAGTACTTC. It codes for CASSLEQYSYEQYF.